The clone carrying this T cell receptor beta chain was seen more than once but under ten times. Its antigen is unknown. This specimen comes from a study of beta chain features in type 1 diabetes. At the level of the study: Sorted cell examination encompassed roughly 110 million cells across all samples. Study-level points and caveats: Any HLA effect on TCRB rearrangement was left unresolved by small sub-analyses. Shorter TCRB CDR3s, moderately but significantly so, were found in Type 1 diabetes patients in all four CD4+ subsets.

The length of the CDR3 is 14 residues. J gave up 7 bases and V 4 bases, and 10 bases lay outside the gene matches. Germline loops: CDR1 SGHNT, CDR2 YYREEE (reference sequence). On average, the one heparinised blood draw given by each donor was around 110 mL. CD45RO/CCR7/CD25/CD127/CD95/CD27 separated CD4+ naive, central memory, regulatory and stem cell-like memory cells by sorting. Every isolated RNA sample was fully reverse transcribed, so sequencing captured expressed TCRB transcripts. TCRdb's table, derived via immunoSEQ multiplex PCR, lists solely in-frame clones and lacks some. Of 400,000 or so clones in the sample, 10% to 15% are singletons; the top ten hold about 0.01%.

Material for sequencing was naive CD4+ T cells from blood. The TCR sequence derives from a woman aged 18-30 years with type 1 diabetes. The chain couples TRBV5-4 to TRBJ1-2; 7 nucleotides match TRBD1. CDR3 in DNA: TGTGCCAGCAGCCCCCAGGGGGTTTTCAGTGGCTACACCTTC. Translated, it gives CASSPQGVFSGYTF.